These 8 T cell receptor beta chains originate from one sample sequenced in a study of T cell changes during pregnancy in multiple sclerosis. Produced via immunoSEQ multiplex PCR; TCRdb's table is partial and in-frame only. The sample consists of fewer than 35,000 clones, 90% of them appearing once. The source was CD8+ T cells from peripheral blood mononuclear cells, collected in the second trimester of pregnancy. The origin of the receptors is a female donor with multiple sclerosis, enrolled in a pregnancy study.

This chain uses TRBV7-9 with TRBJ2-1; D perhaps matches TRBD1 (6 bases). This CDR3 is 16 amino acids long. Germline values: CDR1 SEHNR, CDR2 FQNEAQ (reference sequence). Trimming left V 1 base short and J 1 base short, with 11 bases between. This chain's CDR3 is CASSLEGVGSYNEQFF. CDR3 in DNA: TGTGCCAGCAGCTTAGAGGGGGTTGGTTCCTACAATGAGCAGTTCTTC.

This chain links TRBV7-9 with TRBJ2-3, with D perhaps matching TRBD2 (5 bases). V gave up 3 bases and J gave up 0 bases, with 7 bases separating them. The CDR3 sequence is 14 residues long. Germline loops: CDR1 SEHNR, CDR2 FQNEAQ (reference sequence). CDR3 bases: TGTGCCAGCAGCTTTAGCGTAAGCACAGATACGCAGTATTTT. It yields the protein CASSFSVSTDTQYF. The full variable domain, its missing parts supplied by reference TRBV7-9 and TRBJ2-3, is DTGVSQNPRHKITKRGQNVTFRCDPISEHNRLYWYRQTLGQGPEFLTYFQNEAQLEKSRLLSDRFSAERPKGSFSTLEIQRTEQGDSAMYLCASSFSVSTDTQYFGPGTRLTVL.

Concerning this clone: The junction differs from germline at one of its ends, possibly a read error. The CDR3, as DNA: TGTGCTAGCAGCCCGGCCGGGACAGACCTCTACACTGAAGCTTTCTTT. This translates into CASSPAGTDLYTEAFF. The gene calls are TRBV7-7 and TRBJ1-1; 7 nucleotides line up with TRBD1. This CDR3 is built from 16 residues. CDR1 is SSHAT and CDR2 is FNYEAQ in the germline V gene (reference sequence).

This clone was observed a single time. V is TRBV7-3 and J is TRBJ2-3; D is unclear. Per the germline V gene, CDR1 is SGHTA and CDR2 is FQGTGA. The CDR3 has 14 residues. Trimming cost V 5 bases and J 5 bases, with 14 bases left between them. CDR3 sequence: CASSLPYPIDTQYF. The CDR3 DNA reads as TGTGCCAGCAGCCTCCCCTATCCTATAGATACGCAGTATTTT.

This clone was counted once. The chain has TRBV7-2 and TRBJ1-4; D is uncertain. Germline V gene lookup returns CDR1 SGHTA and CDR2 FQGNSA. The CDR3 extends over 12 amino acids. V lost 5 bases and J lost 8, with 9 bases in between. The chain's CDR3 is CASSTSREKLFF. The CDR3 DNA reads TGTGCCAGCAGCACTAGTCGGGAAAAACTGTTTTTT.

The V and J genes are TRBV7-8 and TRBJ2-7; D is ambiguous. Germline V gene lookup returns CDR1 SGHVS and CDR2 FQNEAQ. CDR3 size: 13 residues. V lost 5 bases, J lost 2 bases, and 10 bases lay in between. CDR3 nucleotide sequence: TGTGCCAGCAGCCTACAGAGAACCTACGAGCAGTACTTC. Translation: CASSLQRTYEQYF. Complete variable domain (other parts from reference TRBV7-8 and TRBJ2-7): GAGVSQSPRYKVAKRGQDVALRCDPISGHVSLFWYQQALGQGPEFLTYFQNEAQLDKSGLPSDRFFAERPEGSVSTLKIQRTQQEDSAVYLCASSLQRTYEQYFGPGTRLTVT.

This rearrangement joins TRBV14 to TRBJ2-5; 7 nucleotides match TRBD2. The CDR3 contains 15 residues. Germline V gives CDR1 SGHDN, CDR2 FVKESK. V shed 6 bases and J 0 bases; nucleotides not matched to a gene: 7. The CDR3, as DNA: TGTGCCAGCAGTTCCAGACTAGCCTACCAAGAGACCCAGTACTTC. Protein sequence: CASSSRLAYQETQYF.

The chain recombines TRBV27 with TRBJ1-2, with unresolved D. Deletions cut 3 bases from V and 0 bases from J, with 8 bases between. Germline V gives CDR1 MNHEY, CDR2 SMNVEV (reference sequence). CDR3 length equals 14 residues. In DNA form, the CDR3 reads TGTGCCAGCAGTTTCCTCGGGGCTAACTATGGCTACACCTTC. As protein: CASSFLGANYGYTF.